The 30 T cell receptor beta chains below all came from one sample that was sequenced in a study of blood T cell dynamics during melanoma immunotherapy. TCRdb's table, derived via immunoSEQ multiplex PCR, lists solely in-frame clones and lacks some. The table records roughly 11,000 clones, approximately 89% of them present only once. Time point: week 3, after first cycle of checkpoint inhibitor. Sequences were derived from blood, sampled from a patient treated with checkpoint blockade. The origin of the receptors is a human donor with melanoma.

V usage is TRBV5-5 and J usage is TRBJ2-7; 11 nucleotides agree with TRBD2. This CDR3 region has 14 residues. J gave up 7 bases and V 1 base, and 4 bases lay outside the gene matches. Germline CDR1 is SGHKS and CDR2 is YYEKEE (reference sequence). CDR3 in DNA: TGTGCCAGCAGCTTGTCTAGCGGGGGGCGGGAGCAGTACTTC. Translated: CASSLSSGGREQYF.

In regard to this clone: The junction differs from germline at one of its ends, possibly a read error. Other nucleotide sequences from this sample produce the same CDR3. In DNA form, the CDR3 reads TGCGCCACCCGGGGGGTTACTAGCACAGATACGCAGTACTTT. It yields the protein CATRGVTSTDTQYF. The chain combines TRBV5-1 with TRBJ2-3; 7 bases line up with TRBD2. Germline V gene data show CDR1 as SGHRS and CDR2 as YFSETQ. The CDR3 contains 14 residues. Variable domain in full (rest from reference TRBV5-1 and TRBJ2-3): KAGVTQTPRYLIKTRGQQVTLSCSPISGHRSVSWYQQTPGQGLQFLFEYFSETQRNKGNFPGRFSGRQFSNSRSEMNVSTLELGDSALYLCATRGVTSTDTQYFGPGTRLTVL.

This chain joins TRBV28 and TRBJ2-3, with unresolved D. V lost 3 bases, J lost 5 bases, and 9 bases lay in between. Germline V gives CDR1 MDHEN, CDR2 SYDVKM. This CDR3 spans 13 amino acids. DNA of the CDR3: TGTGCCAGCAGTTTCGCCGGGTTAGATACGCAGTATTTT. Translating it yields CASSFAGLDTQYF.

The chain combines TRBV5-4 with TRBJ2-1; TRBD1 matches 7 bases. Trimming at V came to 0 bases and at J to 0 bases, leaving 3 bases not matched to a gene. This CDR3 is built from 16 residues. CDR1 SGHNT and CDR2 YYREEE come from the germline V gene (reference sequence). The CDR3 nucleotides are TGTGCCAGCAGCTTGGAGCCAGGGGGCTCCTACAATGAGCAGTTCTTC. It is translated as CASSLEPGGSYNEQFF.

The V and J genes are TRBV2 and TRBJ2-5; TRBD1 is a possible D gene (8 bases). CDR3 length equals 14 residues. Trimming took off 4 bases at V and 5 bases at J, with 14 bases between the two ends. CDR1 is SNHLY, CDR2 FYNNEI, per germline. This CDR3 reads CASSGQGRGETQYF. CDR3 nucleotide sequence: TGTGCCAGCAGTGGACAGGGGCGGGGGGAGACCCAGTACTTC.

This sequence joins TRBV6-8 and TRBJ2-3, with D tentatively TRBD2 (7 bases). The germline V gene encodes CDR1 MNHGY and CDR2 SAAAGT. Trimming took off 7 bases at V and 13 bases at J, with 18 bases between the two ends. The CDR3 is made up of 12 amino acids. The CDR3 DNA reads as TGTGCCAGCATCTTCGGGGGGCCCGAGGAGTATTTT. Its translation is CASIFGGPEEYF.

This clone was recorded only once. The chain recombines TRBV19 with TRBJ2-7; tentatively, D is TRBD2 (6 bases). This CDR3 has 16 amino acids. V gave up 7 bases and J gave up 0 bases, with 19 bases separating them. Germline V gives CDR1 LNHDA, CDR2 SQIVND (reference sequence). The CDR3 DNA follows: TGTGCCAGTACCCCCTCCGGGACTGGAAGCTCCTACGAGCAGTACTTC. Translated: CASTPSGTGSSYEQYF.

The chain has TRBV6-5 and TRBJ2-3; D is possibly TRBD1 or TRBD2 (6 bases each). V was shortened by 2 bases and J by 6 bases, with 15 bases between the two germline ends. Germline assignment: CDR1 MNHEY and CDR2 SVGAGI. The CDR3 totals 15 residues. CDR3: CASSYPVGGRDTQYF. For the CDR3, the DNA is TGTGCCAGCAGTTACCCAGTGGGGGGCCGGGATACGCAGTATTTT.

V and J are TRBV19 and TRBJ2-4; tentative D call: TRBD1 (6 bases). The CDR3 totals 17 residues. Germline V gene lookup returns CDR1 LNHDA and CDR2 SQIVND (reference sequence). The V and J ends lost 6 bases and 7 bases respectively, with 25 bases between them. The CDR3 DNA reads TGTGCCAGTAGCGCCTTCGTTGGGGGCCGGATAGGGAACATTCAGTACTTC. Protein sequence: CASSAFVGGRIGNIQYF. Complete variable domain (other parts from reference TRBV19 and TRBJ2-4): DGGITQSPKYLFRKEGQNVTLSCEQNLNHDAMYWYRQDPGQGLRLIYYSQIVNDFQKGDIAEGYSVSREKKESFPLTVTSAQKNPTAFYLCASSAFVGGRIGNIQYFGAGTRLSVL.

CDR3 DNA sequence: TGTGCCAGCAGCTTACGGCGGGACTCCTACGAGCAGTACTTC. It encodes CASSLRRDSYEQYF. This chain links TRBV11-2 with TRBJ2-7; D may be TRBD2 (6 bases). Germline assignment: CDR1 SGHAT and CDR2 FQNNGV. Trimming removed 2 bases at V and 0 bases at J, with 8 bases between. This CDR3 has 14 residues.

This chain uses TRBV7-9 with TRBJ2-3; D perhaps matches TRBD1 (6 bases). Trimming took 0 bases from V and 2 from J, leaving 9 bases between them. Per the germline V gene, CDR1 is SEHNR and CDR2 is FQNEAQ (reference sequence). The CDR3 is 15 residues long. CDR3 sequence (DNA): TGTGCCAGCAGCTTAGCGCTGGGGGCCACAGATACGCAGTATTTT. Translating it yields CASSLALGATDTQYF.

The rearrangement joins TRBV6-6 to TRBJ2-7, with 11 bases fitting TRBD2. Germline V CDR1 and CDR2: MNHNY, SVGAGI (reference sequence). The CDR3 is made up of 15 amino acids. After removal of 0 bases from V and 4 bases from J, the junction contained 2 bases not matched to a gene. In nucleotides, the CDR3 is TGTGCCAGCAGTTACTCAACTAGCGGGAGTTACGAGCAGTACTTC. It encodes CASSYSTSGSYEQYF.

This chain connects TRBV27 to TRBJ1-6; TRBD1 might be the D (5 bases). CDR1 MNHEY and CDR2 SMNVEV come from the germline V gene (reference sequence). The V end was cut by 2 bases, the J end by 7 bases, with 12 bases between. The CDR3 runs to 15 residues. The CDR3 DNA reads TGTGCCAGCAGTTTAGGGTGGGGCCCCAATTCACCCCTCCACTTT. It specifies CASSLGWGPNSPLHF.

The rearrangement joins TRBV5-1 to TRBJ1-1, with D tentatively TRBD1 (6 bases). Looked up from germline, CDR1 is SGHRS and CDR2 is YFSETQ. V was clipped by 0 bases and J by 0 bases, with 15 bases between them. The CDR3 is made up of 17 amino acids. CDR3 bases: TGCGCCAGCAGCTTGGGGCAGGGGACCTTCTTGAACACTGAAGCTTTCTTT. Residues: CASSLGQGTFLNTEAFF.

J is TRBJ2-3 and V is TRBV5-8; TRBD2 matches 8 bases. This CDR3 has 16 amino acids. In germline, CDR1 is SGHTS, CDR2 YDEGEE. Trimming at V came to 3 bases and at J to 0 bases, leaving 6 bases not matched to a gene. CDR3 sequence (DNA): TGTGCCAGCAGCTGGGGCGGGGGGAGCAGCACAGATACGCAGTATTTT. Its translation is CASSWGGGSSTDTQYF.

The rearrangement links TRBV2 to TRBJ1-2; the D is unclear. The CDR3 contains 14 residues. Germline CDR1 and CDR2: SNHLY and FYNNEI. Trimming removed 1 base from V and 3 bases from J, with 9 bases in between. For the CDR3, the DNA is TGTGCCAGCAGTGAAGGGGCCGTCTACTATGGCTACACCTTC. Translating gives CASSEGAVYYGYTF. Full variable domain (remainder filled in from reference TRBV2 and TRBJ1-2): EPEVTQTPSHQVTQMGQEVILRCVPISNHLYFYWYRQILGQKVEFLVSFYNNEISEKSEIFDDQFSVERPDGSNFTLKIRSTKLEDSAMYFCASSEGAVYYGYTFGSGTRLTVV.

The chain recombines TRBV5-6 with TRBJ2-7, with 13 positions matching TRBD2. The CDR3 runs to 18 residues. The V and J ends lost 4 bases and 0 bases, in that order; junction bases with no gene match: 10. CDR1 SGHDT and CDR2 YYEEEE come from the germline V gene. The CDR3 region is CASSVYGGTSGTSYEQYF. The CDR3, as DNA: TGTGCCAGCAGCGTATACGGGGGGACTAGCGGGACCTCCTACGAGCAGTACTTC. Supplemented by reference TRBV5-6 and TRBJ2-7, the full variable domain reads DAGVTQSPTHLIKTRGQQVTLRCSPKSGHDTVSWYQQALGQGPQFIFQYYEEEERQRGNFPDRFSGHQFPNYSSELNVNALLLGDSALYLCASSVYGGTSGTSYEQYFGPGTRLTVT.

V usage is TRBV6-6 and J usage is TRBJ1-2, with TRBD1 matching over 7 bases. The CDR3 is made up of 14 amino acids. The germline gives CDR1 MNHNY, CDR2 SVGAGI (reference sequence). V shed 7 bases, J shed 3 bases, and the junction held 8 bases outside the gene matches. For the CDR3, the DNA is TGTGCCAGCACCCGGCCAGGGGGATACTATGGCTACACCTTC. Translated, it gives CASTRPGGYYGYTF.

The chain is built from TRBV18 and TRBJ1-4; D is uncertain. V lost 3 bases and J 5 bases, leaving 4 bases between the germline ends. The CDR3 is 12 residues long. Germline-derived CDR1 and CDR2 are KGHSH and LQKENI. This chain's CDR3 is CASSPQNEKLFF. CDR3 nucleotides: TGTGCCAGCTCACCCCAAAATGAAAAACTGTTTTTT.

This clone showed up just a few times. This chain links TRBV11-2 with TRBJ2-7, with 13 bases matching TRBD2. J gave up 0 bases and V 5 bases, and 10 bases lay outside the gene matches. Germline lookup yields CDR1 SGHAT and CDR2 FQNNGV. The CDR3 spans 18 residues. CDR3 nucleotides: TGTGCCAGCAGCGTATACGGGGGGACTAGCGGGACCTCCTACGAGCAGTACTTC. This gives the protein CASSVYGGTSGTSYEQYF.

The V gene is TRBV13, the J gene TRBJ2-6; D not certain. V lost 5 bases to trimming and J lost 4 bases, with 3 bases between them. CDR3 length equals 12 residues. Germline CDR1 and CDR2: PRHDT and FYEKMQ (reference sequence). The CDR3 is CASSGGANVLTF. CDR3 nucleotides: TGTGCCAGCAGCGGGGGGGCCAACGTCCTGACTTTC.

The genes are TRBV11-2 and TRBJ2-1; the match to TRBD2 covers 7 bases. V lost 5 bases to trimming and J lost 2 bases; unmatched junction nucleotides: 3. The CDR3 is 14 residues long. Germline assignment: CDR1 SGHAT and CDR2 FQNNGV. The CDR3 DNA sequence: TGTGCCAGCAGCCCTAGCGGCCCCTACAATGAGCAGTTCTTC. The encoded protein is CASSPSGPYNEQFF. The full variable domain, rest sourced from reference TRBV11-2 and TRBJ2-1, is EAGVAQSPRYKIIEKRQSVAFWCNPISGHATLYWYQQILGQGPKLLIQFQNNGVVDDSQLPKDRFSAERLKGVDSTLKIQPAKLEDSAVYLCASSPSGPYNEQFFGPGTRLTVL.

The V call is TRBV9, the J call TRBJ2-7; D is unclear. Germline loops: CDR1 SGDLS, CDR2 YYNGEE. Deletions cut 4 bases from V and 1 base from J, with 12 bases between. The CDR3 runs 14 residues. CDR3 sequence: CASSPIGGSYEQYF. The CDR3 DNA reads TGTGCCAGCAGCCCCATTGGTGGGTCCTACGAGCAGTACTTC. The full variable domain, with the rest looked up from reference TRBV9 and TRBJ2-7, is DSGVTQTPKHLITATGQRVTLRCSPRSGDLSVYWYQQSLDQGLQFLIQYYNGEERAKGNILERFSAQQFPDLHSELNLSSLELGDSALYFCASSPIGGSYEQYFGPGTRLTVT.

The chain carries TRBV7-8 and TRBJ2-1; no definite D call. CDR3 size: 16 residues. Trimming took off 8 bases at V and 0 bases at J, with 17 bases between the two ends. The germline V gene has CDR1 SGHVS and CDR2 FQNEAQ. This CDR3 is CASAEFPTSSYNEQFF. For the CDR3, the DNA is TGTGCCAGCGCCGAATTCCCCACGAGCTCCTACAATGAGCAGTTCTTC.

The rearrangement joins TRBV19 to TRBJ1-3; D unclear. CDR3 length equals 18 residues. Germline V gene data show CDR1 as LNHDA and CDR2 as SQIVND (reference sequence). Trimming cost V 3 bases and J 0 bases, with 18 bases left between them. As DNA, the CDR3 is TGTGCCAGTAGTATCCCTTCCTCCGGCAGCAGCTCTGGAAACACCATATATTTT. This translates into CASSIPSSGSSSGNTIYF.

This clone was counted once. The chain is built from TRBV6-5 and TRBJ1-4; D unclear. The germline CDR1 and CDR2 sequences are MNHEY and SVGAGI. V shed 0 bases and J shed 8 bases, with 10 bases lying between them. CDR3 length: 14 amino acids. CDR3: CASSYSRAEEKLFF. The DNA of the CDR3 is TGTGCCAGCAGTTACTCGAGGGCAGAAGAAAAACTGTTTTTT.

This chain uses TRBV5-5 with TRBJ2-3; 8 bases line up with TRBD2. Germline assignment: CDR1 SGHKS and CDR2 YYEKEE (reference sequence). The CDR3 has 15 amino acids. The trim removed 1 base at V and 6 bases at J, leaving 7 bases unmatched. The CDR3 DNA follows: TGTGCCAGCAGCTTGTTGCGGCCGGGGGGGGATACGCAGTATTTT. The encoded protein is CASSLLRPGGDTQYF.

The chain has TRBV18 and TRBJ2-1, with a weak D call TRBD1 (5 bases). CDR3 length: 15 amino acids. V lost 0 bases to trimming and J lost 3 bases, with 9 bases between them. The germline V gene encodes CDR1 KGHSH and CDR2 LQKENI. The CDR3 DNA reads TGTGCCAGCTCACCACCTGGGGCTAGCTACAATGAGCAGTTCTTC. It encodes CASSPPGASYNEQFF. Based on the CDR3 plus reference TRBV18 and TRBJ2-1, the full variable domain is NAGVMQNPRHLVRRRGQEARLRCSPMKGHSHVYWYRQLPEEGLKFMVYLQKENIIDESGMPKERFSAEFPKEGPSILRIQQVVRGDSAAYFCASSPPGASYNEQFFGPGTRLTVL.

This sequence joins TRBV29-1 and TRBJ2-7; 9 bases are a match to TRBD2. CDR1 is SQVTM and CDR2 is ANQGSEA in the germline V gene. The CDR3 loop spans 16 amino acids. J was trimmed by 0 bases and V by 7 bases; bases with no gene match: 13. The DNA for the CDR3 is TGCAGCGCTAAGGACACGACTAGCGGACCCTCCTACGAGCAGTACTTC. Amino acids: CSAKDTTSGPSYEQYF.

The CDR3, as DNA: TGTGCCAGCAGAACGGACCTGAGGTATAATTCACCCCTCCACTTT. Its translation: CASRTDLRYNSPLHF. This rearrangement joins TRBV27 to TRBJ1-6; D unclear. CDR1 and CDR2 (germline): MNHEY, SMNVEV (reference sequence). CDR3 length equals 15 residues. V was pared by 6 bases and J by 4 bases, with 13 bases between.